This passage covers 22 T cell receptor beta chains from one sample sequenced in a study of OX40 agonist ivuxolimab in advanced cancers. The protocol was immunoSEQ multiplex PCR, while the TCRdb copy is restricted to in-frame clones and leaves out a portion. Of over 85,000 clones in the sample, roughly 89% were seen once. Sequencing used CD4+ or CD8+ T cells sorted from blood, obtained in a trial of the OX40 agonist ivuxolimab. The receptors were sampled from an adult with an advanced solid tumor such as melanoma, head and neck, liver or kidney cancer.

This chain joins TRBV6-1 and TRBJ1-2; perhaps TRBD1 as D (5 bases). This CDR3 has 12 residues. The ends were cut back, 1 base at V and 7 bases at J, with 7 bases in the middle. Germline lookup yields CDR1 MNHNS and CDR2 SASEGT. CDR3 protein: CASSEGRGGYTF. The CDR3 region has the DNA TGTGCCAGCAGTGAAGGGAGGGGTGGCTACACCTTC.

The chain uses TRBV18 and TRBJ1-1; no firm D call. Germline CDR1 is KGHSH and CDR2 is LQKENI. V lost 2 bases, J lost 0 bases, and 10 bases lay in between. CDR3 length: 15 amino acids. CDR3 sequence: CASSPGRQLNTEAFF. CDR3 nucleotide sequence: TGTGCCAGCTCACCAGGTCGGCAGCTGAACACTGAAGCTTTCTTT.

This chain links TRBV2 with TRBJ1-4; no clear D gene. Per the germline V gene, CDR1 is SNHLY and CDR2 is FYNNEI. The V gene lost 2 bases and the J gene lost 8 bases, with 3 bases spanning the gap. This CDR3 is built from 11 residues. CDR3 region: CASSEWEKLFF. In nucleotides, the CDR3 is TGTGCCAGCAGTGAATGGGAAAAACTGTTTTTT.

CDR3 bases: TGTGCCAGCAGTTCCTTAGCGGGGGCGAGGGAGCAGTACTTC. Its protein is CASSSLAGAREQYF. This sequence joins TRBV27 and TRBJ2-7; 9 nucleotides match TRBD2. Germline V gene sequence: CDR1 MNHEY, CDR2 SMNVEV (reference sequence). V dropped 4 bases and J dropped 7; count of bases not matched to a gene: 8. The CDR3 sequence is 14 residues long.

The chain carries TRBV28 and TRBJ1-4, with a weak D call TRBD1 (5 bases). V was cut by 6 bases and J by 17 bases, with 16 bases left in between. Germline CDR1 is MDHEN and CDR2 is SYDVKM. The CDR3 loop spans 11 amino acids. The DNA for the CDR3 is TGTGCCAGCAGGGGGGGTCCACCTATTTTTTTT. Protein product: CASRGGPPIFF. Filled out from reference TRBV28 and TRBJ1-4, the complete variable domain reads DVKVTQSSRYLVKRTGEKVFLECVQDMDHENMFWYRQDPGLGLRLIYFSYDVKMKEKGDIPEGYSVSREKKERFSLILESASTNQTSMYLCASRGGPPIFFGSGTQLSVL.

The chain recombines TRBV27 with TRBJ2-7, with TRBD1 matching over 7 bases. The CDR3 is made up of 16 amino acids. The germline gives CDR1 MNHEY, CDR2 SMNVEV (reference sequence). Trimming took 2 bases from V and 2 from J; bases not matched to a gene: 9. CDR3 DNA: TGTGCCAGCAGTTTAAATCGGGACAGTCCTACCTACGAGCAGTACTTC. Translation gives CASSLNRDSPTYEQYF.

V usage is TRBV2 and J usage is TRBJ2-7; possibly TRBD2 for D (5 bases). The germline gives CDR1 SNHLY, CDR2 FYNNEI. V was trimmed by 3 bases and J by 0 bases, leaving 12 bases between them. This CDR3 region has 15 residues. The CDR3 is CASSDSGMSSYEQYF. The DNA of the CDR3 is TGTGCCAGCAGTGATTCCGGGATGAGCTCCTACGAGCAGTACTTC.

This clone has just one count. The V and J genes are TRBV4-3 and TRBJ1-1; a weak D match, TRBD1 (6 bases). Trimming pared 0 bases from V and 5 bases from J, leaving 10 bases between. Germline-derived CDR1 and CDR2 are LGHNA and YSLEER. CDR3 length equals 14 residues. This CDR3 reads CASSQDSRGTEAFF. Here the CDR3 DNA reads TGCGCCAGCAGCCAAGATTCCAGGGGAACTGAAGCTTTCTTT.

This clone was recorded only once. The CDR3 spells CASSVSSGPQGQFF. CDR3 DNA sequence: TGTGCCAGCAGCGTCTCCTCGGGACCCCAGGGGCAGTTCTTC. This chain connects TRBV9 to TRBJ2-1; either TRBD1 or TRBD2 may supply D (5 bases each). The ends were cut back, 2 bases at V and 12 bases at J, with 18 bases in the middle. This CDR3 has 14 residues. Germline loops: CDR1 SGDLS, CDR2 YYNGEE.

The CDR3 sequence is CASSPPASGGSYNEQFF. The DNA for the CDR3 is TGTGCCAGCAGCCCGCCAGCTAGCGGGGGCTCCTACAATGAGCAGTTCTTC. The chain uses TRBV7-9 and TRBJ2-1; TRBD2 agrees at 10 bases. The length of the CDR3 is 17 residues. J gave up 0 bases and V 5 bases, and 7 bases lay outside the gene matches. From germline, CDR1 is SEHNR and CDR2 FQNEAQ (reference sequence).

This chain joins TRBV25-1 and TRBJ1-2; D is perhaps TRBD1 (6 bases). Trimming cost V 5 bases and J 4 bases, with 11 bases left between them. Germline values: CDR1 MGHDK, CDR2 SYGVNS. The CDR3 runs to 13 residues. CDR3 residues: CASSLGGTYGYTF. DNA of the CDR3: TGTGCCAGCAGTTTAGGGGGAACCTATGGCTACACCTTC.

The rearrangement joins TRBV19 to TRBJ1-5; D call uncertain. Trimming pared 5 bases from V and 6 bases from J, leaving 20 bases between. The CDR3 runs 16 residues. Germline values: CDR1 LNHDA, CDR2 SQIVND (reference sequence). This CDR3 reads CASSRAMGFEGQPQHF. DNA for the CDR3: TGTGCCAGTAGTCGGGCCATGGGGTTCGAGGGTCAGCCCCAGCATTTT.

The chain joins TRBV5-1 to TRBJ2-5; no clear D. In germline, CDR1 is SGHRS, CDR2 YFSETQ. The CDR3 covers 13 residues. V was shortened by 4 bases and J by 5 bases, with 12 bases between the two germline ends. This CDR3 is CASSTDPSETQYF. The CDR3 nucleotides are TGCGCCAGCAGCACGGACCCGAGTGAGACCCAGTACTTC.

The gene calls are TRBV7-3 and TRBJ1-2; 9 nucleotides match TRBD1. The CDR3 extends over 14 amino acids. J lost 4 bases, V lost 2 bases, and 2 bases had no gene match. The V gene's germline CDR1 is SGHTA and CDR2 FQGTGA. DNA for the CDR3: TGTGCCAGCAGCTTAGACAGGGGGGGCTATGGCTACACCTTC. Protein: CASSLDRGGYGYTF.

V is TRBV6-6 and J is TRBJ2-7; D possibly matches TRBD1 or TRBD2 (5 bases each). Germline V CDR1 and CDR2: MNHNY, SVGAGI (reference sequence). The CDR3 consists of 13 residues. Trimming cost V 6 bases and J 6 bases, with 15 bases left between them. The CDR3 bases are TGTGCCAGCAGCCGCGAGGGCCAGGGCGAGCAGTACTTC. As protein: CASSREGQGEQYF.

V and J are TRBV20-1 and TRBJ1-2; no firm D call. Trimming took 3 bases from V and 7 from J, leaving 9 bases between them. Germline-derived CDR1 and CDR2 are DFQATT and SNEGSKA (reference sequence). This CDR3 spans 11 amino acids. CDR3 in amino acids: CSASSAGGYTF. The DNA for the CDR3 is TGCAGTGCTAGTAGCGCGGGTGGCTACACCTTC.

CDR3 protein: CASSKMTGQETQYF. The CDR3 DNA is TGTGCCAGCAGCAAAATGACAGGCCAAGAGACCCAGTACTTC. The chain joins TRBV11-2 to TRBJ2-5; D is possibly TRBD1 (6 bases). V was pared by 5 bases and J by 1 base, with 11 bases between. CDR3 size: 14 residues. Looked up from germline, CDR1 is SGHAT and CDR2 is FQNNGV.

The rearrangement links TRBV6-1 to TRBJ1-1; 7 positions agree with TRBD1. The trim removed 6 bases at V and 4 bases at J, leaving 2 bases unmatched. The CDR3 consists of 12 residues. Germline CDR1 MNHNS, CDR2 SASEGT. CDR3 in amino acids: CASSDRVTEAFF. CDR3 in DNA: TGTGCCAGCAGCGACAGGGTCACTGAAGCTTTCTTT.

The genes are TRBV21-1 and TRBJ2-4. TRBV21-1 is a pseudogene segment. The length of the CDR3 is 17 residues. CDR3: CASPKDPGTGAKNIQYF. Written as DNA, the CDR3 is TGTGCCAGCCCCAAAGACCCGGGCACGGGAGCCAAAAACATTCAGTACTTC.

The rearrangement uses TRBV9 and TRBJ1-3; D uncertain. CDR1 is SGDLS, CDR2 YYNGEE, per germline. The CDR3 extends over 15 amino acids. Trimming cost V 0 bases and J 0 bases, with 7 bases left between them. This CDR3 reads CASSVDSYSGNTIYF. The CDR3 region has the DNA TGTGCCAGCAGCGTAGACAGTTACTCTGGAAACACCATATATTTT.

This clone was seen a single time. The chain links TRBV7-3 to TRBJ2-1, with D perhaps TRBD1 (6 bases). Trimming cost V 5 bases and J 6 bases, with 11 bases left between them. Looked up from germline, CDR1 is SGHTA and CDR2 is FQGTGA. The CDR3 has 13 amino acids. The CDR3 spells CASSPDRSNEQFF. The CDR3 bases are TGTGCCAGCAGCCCAGACAGGTCCAATGAGCAGTTCTTC.

This sequence joins TRBV27 and TRBJ1-6, with 8 bases identical to TRBD1. Trimming at V came to 5 bases and at J to 8 bases, leaving 5 bases not matched to a gene. The CDR3 consists of 14 residues. The germline gives CDR1 MNHEY, CDR2 SMNVEV (reference sequence). In DNA, the CDR3 is TGTGCCAGCAGTACCGGACAGGGACATTCACCCCTCCACTTT. Translated: CASSTGQGHSPLHF.